A selection of T cell receptor beta chains follows, all from one sample in a study of blood T cell repertoires in COVID-19. The data were produced by immunoSEQ multiplex PCR, yet TCRdb's version contains in-frame clones alone and is incomplete. The data contain about 280,000 clones, approximately 80% of them singletons. Sequencing was performed on PBMCs or T cells enriched from blood (not recorded which). These receptors were taken from a man aged 40-55 years who had been exposed to COVID-19. Each CDR3 is given with its conserved first and last residue. D genes are given only for firm matches. Part of the rows lack a size; the others show once, few, many or a class for expanded clones.

clone size	D gene	J gene	V gene	CDR3 DNA	CDR3 protein
.	.	TRBJ1-1	TRBV9	TGTGCCAGCAGCTTGGACAGTGTTGTCACTGAAGCTTTCTTT	CASSLDSVVTEAFF
.	.	TRBJ1-1	TRBV7-5	TGTGCCAGAATCAGGGCGCTTGGGGTCACTGAAGCTTTCTTT	CARIRALGVTEAFF
.	.	TRBJ2-5	TRBV24-1	TGTGCCACCAGTGATTTTGGGGGAGGTCAAGAGACCCAGTACTTC	CATSDFGGGQETQYF
many	TRBD2	TRBJ2-2	TRBV4-1	TGCGCCAGCAGCCGTGAGCTTAGCGGGATCGGGGAGCTGTTTTTT	CASSRELSGIGELFF
.	TRBD1	TRBJ1-1	TRBV24-1	TGTGCCACCAGTGATTCTACCCCCGGGACAGGGAGGACCGCTGAAGCTTTCTTT	CATSDSTPGTGRTAEAFF
.	TRBD2	TRBJ2-1	TRBV7-2	TGTGCCAGCAGCTTCGGCACGGGAGGTTCAGGAGGGGCGCAGTTCTTC	CASSFGTGGSGGAQFF
.	TRBD2	TRBJ2-5	TRBV18	TGTGCCAGCTCACCATTCTCTAGCGGATCAGAGACCCAGTACTTC	CASSPFSSGSETQYF
.	.	TRBJ1-2	TRBV5-4	TGTGCCAGCAGCCAGGGCCAGAACTATGGCTACACCTTC	CASSQGQNYGYTF
.	.	TRBJ1-5	TRBV15	TGTGCCACCAGCAGGGCGGGGCAGCCCCAGCATTTT	CATSRAGQPQHF
few	.	TRBJ1-1	TRBV19	TGTGCCAGTAGTATCCAGGGTCTAAAGAACACTGAAGCTTTCTTT	CASSIQGLKNTEAFF
.	TRBD2	TRBJ2-5	TRBV5-1	TGCGCCAGCAGCCACGATACACCACTAGCGGGAGAACAAGAGACCCAGTACTTC	CASSHDTPLAGEQETQYF
.	TRBD2	TRBJ2-7	TRBV18	TGTGCCAGCTCAAGCTTAGCGGGAACCCCTCTAGGGGAGCAGTACTTC	CASSSLAGTPLGEQYF
.	TRBD1	TRBJ1-6	TRBV6-1	TGTGCCAGCAGCGAAGTGGACAGGGCTACCTCCAATTCACCCCTCCACTTT	CASSEVDRATSNSPLHF
.	TRBD1	TRBJ2-7	TRBV13	TGTGCCAGCAGCGTTTCCGGGACAGCGTTGTACGAGCAGTACTTC	CASSVSGTALYEQYF
.	.	TRBJ1-1	TRBV10-3	TGTGCCATCAGTGGGCCCAGGACTGAAGCTTTCTTT	CAISGPRTEAFF
.	TRBD1	TRBJ1-1	TRBV19	TGTGCCAGTAGTCCCCGACAGGGAAAGAACACTGAAGCTTTCTTT	CASSPRQGKNTEAFF
.	.	TRBJ1-6	TRBV30	TGTGCCTGGAGTGTACTAGACCTTCCTGCCCTCCACTTT	CAWSVLDLPALHF
.	.	TRBJ1-5	TRBV24-1	TGTGCCACCAGTAGGGGGGGTTGGGGCCAGCCCCAGCATTTT	CATSRGGWGQPQHF
.	.	TRBJ2-1	TRBV3-1/TRBV3-2	TGTGCCAGCAGCCAGGCTTTTCCTGATCGACAGATACTAAACAATGAGCAGTTCTTC	CASSQAFPDRQILNNEQFF
.	TRBD1	TRBJ1-1	TRBV6-1	TGTGCCAGCAGTGAAGACAGGGGGCGTATCACTGAAGCTTTCTTT	CASSEDRGRITEAFF
.	TRBD2	TRBJ2-7	TRBV4-2	TGTGCCAGCAGCCAAATAAATCTGGCACTAGCGGGAGCGGACGAGCAGTACTTC	CASSQINLALAGADEQYF
few	.	TRBJ2-6	TRBV4-2	TGTGCCAGCGGGCCCTTCTCCTCTGGGGCCAACGTCCTGACTTTC	CASGPFSSGANVLTF
once	.	TRBJ2-1	TRBV5-1	TGCGCCAGCAGCTTGGTACGGAATGAGCAGTTCTTC	CASSLVRNEQFF
.	TRBD1	TRBJ2-7	TRBV24-1	TGTGCCACCAGTCACTCGGGACAGGGGAACTACGAGCAGTACTTC	CATSHSGQGNYEQYF
.	TRBD2	TRBJ2-1	TRBV27	TGTGCCAGCGCCGGAATAGCGGGAGGGCCCGGGCAGTTCTTC	CASAGIAGGPGQFF
.	.	TRBJ2-7	TRBV29-1	TGCAGCGTAATTACAGGCCGCTCCTACGAGCAGTACTTC	CSVITGRSYEQYF
.	.	TRBJ2-3	TRBV7-3	TGTGCCAGCAGCACCCGACTCGGATCAGATACGCAGTATTTT	CASSTRLGSDTQYF
.	TRBD2	TRBJ2-1	TRBV9	TGTGCCAGCAGCGTGACTAGCGGGAGTAGTAGGGGCTACAATGAGCAGTTCTTC	CASSVTSGSSRGYNEQFF
.	.	TRBJ2-1	TRBV27	TGTGCCAGCAGTTCAGGGAGGCCTAGTCTGGTTGAGCAGTTCTTC	CASSSGRPSLVEQFF
.	.	TRBJ1-5	TRBV5-1	TGCGCCAGCAGCCTAACCCCAGGACAATCAGTCCAGCATTTT	CASSLTPGQSVQHF
.	TRBD1	TRBJ1-1	TRBV10-3	TGTGCCATCAGCACCGGGACAGGGTTAGGGAGGACTGAAGCTTTCTTT	CAISTGTGLGRTEAFF
.	TRBD1	TRBJ1-1	TRBV3-1/TRBV3-2	TGTGCCAGCAGCCAGGTACAGGGGACTGAAGCTTTCTTT	CASSQVQGTEAFF
.	.	TRBJ1-3	TRBV9	TGTGCCAGCAGCGTAGGAGAACAGTCTGGAAACACCATATATTTT	CASSVGEQSGNTIYF
once	TRBD1	TRBJ1-1	TRBV27	TGTGCCAGCAGACAGGGGGTCACTGAAGCTTTCTTT	CASRQGVTEAFF
once	TRBD1	TRBJ2-5	TRBV29-1	TGCAGCGTTTTCCCCCCCGCAGGGGGCCAAGAGACCCAGTACTTC	CSVFPPAGGQETQYF